This TCR beta chain appears in the sequencing data of a study of T cells in Graves' hyperthyroidism and ophthalmopathy. Study context: Pretreatment peripheral blood was obtained at initial diagnosis. The study's findings and limits: Most thyroid clonotypes that were expanded above 0.001 also turned up in blood.

Comment on this clonotype: Its antigen is not known.

The investigators amplified TCR beta CDR3 regions from RNA transcripts. TCR CDR3 underwent first-round RT-PCR with the HTBI primer set. TCRdb re-called the multiplex PCR reads with MiXCR, one entry per CDR3 protein. This sample has a few hundred thousand distinct CDR3 sequences; around a sixth occur once, and the top ten carry about 14%. Absent ophthalmopathy progression within 18 months defined stable Graves' hyperthyroidism. Patients having uncontrolled infection, another autoimmune disease, pregnancy or lactation were not included. CDR1 and CDR2 (germline): MDHEN, SYDVKM. The CDR3 totals 16 residues. V was pared by 6 bases and J by 0 bases, with 14 bases between.

Source material: blood. This chain connects TRBV28 to TRBJ1-4; D possibly corresponds to TRBD1 (5 bases). The receptor was derived from a woman aged 18-30 years with Graves' hyperthyroidism. The CDR3 nucleotides are TGTGCCAGCAGCGAACCAGGGCGGGCAACTAATGAAAAACTGTTTTTT. Translating gives CASSEPGRATNEKLFF.